The present T cell receptor beta chain was sequenced within a study of blood T cell repertoires in COVID-19. Study-level information: Italy, Spain and the United States were the sources of the convalescent and acute COVID-19 samples.

CDR1 and CDR2 (germline): SGHTA, FQGNSA. CDR3 length: 16 residues. After removal of 2 bases from V and 0 bases from J, the junction contained 3 bases not matched to a gene. Sequencing used immunoSEQ multiplex PCR; TCRdb keeps in-frame clones, though not all of them. The repertoire consists of a few hundred thousand clones, with around 85% occurring once and the leading ten covering roughly 5%. Material for sequencing was peripheral blood. This TCR derives from a human donor in a cohort sampled during active COVID-19. V gene TRBV7-2 combines with J gene TRBJ2-3, with TRBD1 matching over 9 bases. CDR3 residues: CASSLTGTGSTDTQYF. DNA of the CDR3: TGTGCCAGCAGCTTAACCGGGACAGGGAGCACAGATACGCAGTATTTT.